This entry lists 29 T cell receptor beta chains sequenced from one sample in a study of technical replicates of blood from a handful of donors. Here immunoSEQ multiplex PCR was the method, and the copy in TCRdb shows in-frame clones only, minus some. Among some 82,000 clones, 94% were seen once, and the ten largest hold 0.3% to 0.45%. Sequences were obtained from T cells isolated from PBMCs. Source of these receptors: a human donor in good health.

The chain carries TRBV9 and TRBJ1-1; D not resolved. Trimming took 0 bases from V and 8 from J, leaving 8 bases between them. This CDR3 has 12 amino acids. The V gene's germline CDR1 is SGDLS and CDR2 YYNGEE. The CDR3 is CASSVGGREAFF. The CDR3 DNA sequence: TGTGCCAGCAGCGTAGGAGGAAGGGAAGCTTTCTTT.

The CDR3 reads CASSLGVVGGPETQYF. For the CDR3, the DNA is TGTGCCAGCAGCTTGGGAGTCGTCGGGGGACCCGAGACCCAGTACTTC. The chain uses TRBV5-4 and TRBJ2-5, with D perhaps matching TRBD2 (6 bases). Germline V gives CDR1 SGHNT, CDR2 YYREEE (reference sequence). The CDR3 consists of 16 residues. Trimming took 0 bases from V and 5 from J, leaving 17 bases between them.

J is TRBJ2-7 and V is TRBV30, with 12 bases that match TRBD2. The V segment lost 8 bases and the J segment 5 bases; nucleotides outside the gene matches: 22. This CDR3 has 18 residues. The germline CDR1 and CDR2 sequences are GTSNPN and SVGIG (reference sequence). CDR3: CAPTVKTSGSFPKDEQYF. CDR3 nucleotides: TGTGCCCCGACTGTCAAGACTAGCGGGAGCTTTCCAAAAGACGAGCAGTACTTC.

CDR3: CASSYSPPQGTQYF. The CDR3 nucleotides read TGTGCCAGCAGTTACTCGCCCCCACAGGGGACCCAGTACTTC. This chain links TRBV6-5 with TRBJ2-5; possibly TRBD1 for D (6 bases). Germline-derived CDR1 and CDR2 are MNHEY and SVGAGI. The CDR3 length is 14 residues. V was cut by 0 bases and J by 7 bases, with 12 bases left in between.

V and J are TRBV30 and TRBJ1-2; D possibly corresponds to TRBD1 (6 bases). This CDR3 has 13 amino acids. The V gene's germline CDR1 is GTSNPN and CDR2 SVGIG (reference sequence). V was cut by 0 bases and J by 4 bases, with 9 bases left in between. This CDR3 is CAWSVGGSYGYTF. The CDR3 coding sequence is TGTGCCTGGAGTGTAGGGGGTTCCTATGGCTACACCTTC.

The gene calls are TRBV28 and TRBJ2-5; D gene ambiguous. This CDR3 comprises 13 residues. Germline CDR1 is MDHEN and CDR2 is SYDVKM. Trimming shortened V by 8 bases and J by 3 bases, and 13 bases separated the two germline ends. The CDR3 loop is CASCVVAEETQYF. In nucleotides, the CDR3 is TGTGCCAGCTGCGTGGTCGCGGAAGAGACCCAGTACTTC.

The V and J genes are TRBV6-1 and TRBJ1-5, with 7 bases matching TRBD1. The germline V gene encodes CDR1 MNHNS and CDR2 SASEGT. The CDR3 consists of 15 residues. Unmatched junction bases numbered 9, after V lost 2 bases and J lost 8 bases. CDR3 nucleotides: TGTGCCAGCAGTGAATGGCAGGGGGTAGTGGAGCCCCAGCATTTT. This codes for CASSEWQGVVEPQHF.

The rearrangement uses TRBV19 and TRBJ1-4, with unresolved D. The CDR3 contains 12 residues. Germline-derived CDR1 and CDR2 are LNHDA and SQIVND (reference sequence). Trimming took 5 bases from V and 4 from J, leaving 5 bases between them. DNA for the CDR3: TGTGCCAGTAGTCCGGTTAATGAAAAACTGTTTTTT. Translation: CASSPVNEKLFF.

This chain uses TRBV5-1 with TRBJ2-7; the D gene is possibly TRBD2 (5 bases). Trimming removed 2 bases at V and 0 bases at J, with 9 bases between. Germline assignment: CDR1 SGHRS and CDR2 YFSETQ. The CDR3 is 14 amino acids. In nucleotides, the CDR3 is TGCGCCAGCAGCTTCGAGCGGAGCTCCTACGAGCAGTACTTC. Protein: CASSFERSSYEQYF.

The chain combines TRBV19 with TRBJ2-3; possibly TRBD1 for D (5 bases). CDR3 length: 14 residues. Germline-derived CDR1 and CDR2 are LNHDA and SQIVND (reference sequence). V was trimmed by 6 bases and J by 2 bases, leaving 12 bases between them. This CDR3 reads CASRETATTDTQYF. The DNA of the CDR3 is TGTGCCAGTAGGGAGACAGCCACCACAGATACGCAGTATTTT.

The chain recombines TRBV10-3 with TRBJ2-7; D not resolved. This CDR3 region has 11 residues. Germline-derived CDR1 and CDR2 are ENHRY and SYGVKD. V shed 8 bases and J shed 4 bases, with 9 bases lying between them. CDR3 DNA: TGTGCCATCTCCTGGGCGTACGAGCAGTACTTC. It specifies CAISWAYEQYF.

The rearrangement uses TRBV29-1 and TRBJ1-5, with D hard to call. Deletions cut 7 bases from V and 5 bases from J, with 15 bases between. Germline-derived CDR1 and CDR2 are SQVTM and ANQGSEA. CDR3 length: 13 amino acids. The CDR3 coding sequence is TGCAGCGCAAAGTCAGGTGTGGATCAGCCCCAGCATTTT. Protein product: CSAKSGVDQPQHF.

CDR3 protein: CASSLEPGQGNEKLFF. The CDR3 DNA reads as TGCGCCAGCAGCTTGGAACCGGGACAGGGGAATGAAAAACTGTTTTTT. The chain combines TRBV5-1 with TRBJ1-4; 10 bases are a match to TRBD1. Trimming cost V 0 bases and J 5 bases; bases outside gene matches: 4. Germline V gene data show CDR1 as SGHRS and CDR2 as YFSETQ. This CDR3 is built from 16 residues.

The V gene is TRBV7-8, the J gene TRBJ2-1; TRBD2 might be the D (5 bases). The CDR3 contains 14 residues. V lost 0 bases to trimming and J lost 6 bases, with 9 bases between them. The germline V gene encodes CDR1 SGHVS and CDR2 FQNEAQ. The DNA for the CDR3 is TGTGCCAGCAGCTTAGCAGGACTGACCAATGAGCAGTTCTTC. As protein: CASSLAGLTNEQFF.

This chain links TRBV30 with TRBJ1-1, with D possibly being TRBD1 (6 bases). CDR1 is GTSNPN and CDR2 is SVGIG in the germline V gene (reference sequence). V shed 0 bases and J shed 1 base, with 6 bases lying between them. This CDR3 is built from 13 residues. CDR3 DNA sequence: TGTGCCTGGAGTGTAGGGGGGAACACTGAAGCTTTCTTT. Translating gives CAWSVGGNTEAFF.

This chain uses TRBV6-5 with TRBJ1-2; 8 bases align to TRBD1. Trimming removed 6 bases from V and 4 bases from J; junction bases left unmatched: 7. The CDR3 spans 14 residues. The V gene's germline CDR1 is MNHEY and CDR2 SVGAGI. The CDR3 loop is CASRPRGQGYGYTF. The CDR3, as DNA: TGTGCCAGCAGACCCAGGGGGCAGGGCTATGGCTACACCTTC.

The CDR3 nucleotides read TGTGCCAGCAGTGTCGGACGGGGTGAAGCTTTCTTT. Its translation: CASSVGRGEAFF. The chain couples TRBV6-1 to TRBJ1-1, with no clear D. Germline V gives CDR1 MNHNS, CDR2 SASEGT. V lost 4 bases and J lost 7, with 10 bases in between. CDR3 size: 12 residues.

This chain uses TRBV9 with TRBJ2-5; no clear D gene. CDR1 and CDR2 from the germline V gene are SGDLS and YYNGEE. This CDR3 region has 13 residues. The V gene lost 0 bases and the J gene lost 2 bases, with 5 bases spanning the gap. The CDR3 reads CASSVEQQETQYF. Here the CDR3 DNA reads TGTGCCAGCAGCGTAGAACAGCAAGAGACCCAGTACTTC.

In this sample, this clone turned up a few times. The V gene is TRBV14, the J gene TRBJ1-1; the D is unclear. Trimming took off 4 bases at V and 0 bases at J, with 9 bases between the two ends. The length of the CDR3 is 14 residues. Germline V lookup: CDR1 SGHDN, CDR2 FVKESK. DNA for the CDR3: TGTGCCAGCAGCCCCTTGACATTGAACACTGAAGCTTTCTTT. It is translated as CASSPLTLNTEAFF.

In this sample, this clone turned up once. The gene calls are TRBV1 and TRBJ2-5; the D call TRBD2 from the table was never checked on the DNA. TRBV1 is listed as a pseudogene. The CDR3 is 15 residues long. CDR3 coding DNA: TGCACCAGCAGCCGGACTAGCGGGAGGGAAGAGACCCAGTACTTC. Its translation: CTSSRTSGREETQYF.

This chain connects TRBV30 to TRBJ2-7; 10 positions agree with TRBD2. This CDR3 has 15 residues. The junction had 6 bases not matched to a gene; V was cut back by 2 bases and J by 2 bases. Germline CDR1 is GTSNPN and CDR2 is SVGIG (reference sequence). The CDR3 bases are TGTGCCTGGAGTAACCCCGGACTAGCGGCCTACGAGCAGTACTTC. The encoded protein is CAWSNPGLAAYEQYF.

V gene TRBV19 combines with J gene TRBJ1-2, with 9 bases aligning to TRBD1. Germline CDR1 and CDR2: LNHDA and SQIVND (reference sequence). After removal of 7 bases from V and 8 bases from J, the junction contained 8 bases not matched to a gene. The CDR3 consists of 13 residues. DNA of the CDR3: TGTGCCAGTACCACTACAGGGGGCCAGGGCTACACCTTC. As protein: CASTTTGGQGYTF.

The V gene is TRBV18, the J gene TRBJ2-5; D gene ambiguous. Germline V gives CDR1 KGHSH, CDR2 LQKENI. The length of the CDR3 is 13 residues. Trimming shortened V by 3 bases and J by 0 bases, and 5 bases separated the two germline ends. CDR3 in amino acids: CASSPTHQETQYF. The DNA for the CDR3 is TGTGCCAGCTCACCGACACACCAAGAGACCCAGTACTTC.

This chain uses TRBV7-9 with TRBJ2-1; 9 positions agree with TRBD2. The CDR3 is made up of 17 amino acids. V dropped 1 base and J dropped 0; count of bases not matched to a gene: 4. Germline V gene sequence: CDR1 SEHNR, CDR2 FQNEAQ (reference sequence). The CDR3 here is CASSLVGSGGSYNEQFF. CDR3 DNA sequence: TGTGCCAGCAGCTTAGTAGGTAGCGGGGGCTCCTACAATGAGCAGTTCTTC.

The rearrangement uses TRBV19 and TRBJ2-3; a possible D gene is TRBD1 (5 bases). Trimming removed 6 bases from V and 6 bases from J, with 13 bases in between. The CDR3 extends over 13 amino acids. The V gene's germline CDR1 is LNHDA and CDR2 SQIVND (reference sequence). CDR3 nucleotides: TGTGCCAGTAGGGGCTTGACAGCGGATACGCAGTATTTT. Residues: CASRGLTADTQYF.

The genes are TRBV2 and TRBJ1-3; tentative D call: TRBD1 (5 bases). The V end was cut by 9 bases, the J end by 0 bases, with 9 bases between. CDR1 and CDR2 (germline): SNHLY, FYNNEI. This CDR3 is built from 13 residues. This CDR3 is CASPGLSGNTIYF. DNA of the CDR3: TGTGCCAGTCCGGGACTCTCTGGAAACACCATATATTTT.

The DNA for the CDR3 is TGCAGTGCCGGGGGTAACTATGGCTACACCTTC. It yields the protein CSAGGNYGYTF. This chain links TRBV20-1 with TRBJ1-2; possible D gene TRBD1, 5 bases. V was clipped by 6 bases and J by 1 base, with 6 bases between them. The CDR3 is 11 amino acids. The V gene's germline CDR1 is DFQATT and CDR2 SNEGSKA (reference sequence).

The chain recombines TRBV6-5 with TRBJ2-7, with D tentatively TRBD1 (6 bases). The CDR3 loop spans 16 amino acids. Trimming took off 0 bases at V and 3 bases at J, with 15 bases between the two ends. The germline CDR1 and CDR2 sequences are MNHEY and SVGAGI. DNA of the CDR3: TGTGCCAGCAGTTACTCCTCGGGACAACACTTCTACGAGCAGTACTTC. Encoded protein: CASSYSSGQHFYEQYF.

This clone is a singleton in its sample. The V and J genes are TRBV19 and TRBJ2-1, with 9 positions matching TRBD2. The CDR3 runs 15 residues. J lost 10 bases, V lost 4 bases, and 11 bases had no gene match. CDR1 LNHDA and CDR2 SQIVND come from the germline V gene (reference sequence). The CDR3 DNA reads TGTGCCAGTAGTACGGGGGCTAGCGGGATGAGGGAGCAGTTCTTC. Its translation: CASSTGASGMREQFF.